Presented here are 32 T cell receptor beta chains from one specimen sequenced in a study of vaccination and CD4 T cells after COVID-19. The treatment is: approximately 10-day PBMC culture with coronavirus spike peptide pools or control peptides (ViraFEST assay). With the Oncomine TCR Beta short-read assay, DNA from cultured CD4+ T cells was sequenced. In TCRdb, the PCR reads were re-called with MiXCR into one record per CDR3 protein. The sample holds 7,500 to 8,000 distinct CDR3 sequences, 60% seen once. Their antigens remain unidentified. Sequencing input: CD4+ T cells from blood, cultured in vitro. Receptors originate from a human donor who had recovered from COVID-19.

The gene calls are TRBV7-9 and TRBJ1-1; 9 bases line up with TRBD1. This CDR3 comprises 15 residues. The V segment lost 5 bases and the J segment 1 base; nucleotides outside the gene matches: 5. Per the germline V gene, CDR1 is SEHNR and CDR2 is FQNEAQ (reference sequence). The chain's CDR3 is CASSPRDRENTEAFF. In DNA, the CDR3 is TGTGCCAGCAGCCCCAGGGACAGGGAGAACACTGAAGCTTTCTTT.

This CDR3 is CASSEAPGGYYEQYF. The DNA for the CDR3 is TGTGCCAGCAGTGAAGCCCCAGGGGGCTACTACGAGCAGTACTTC. This chain connects TRBV6-1 to TRBJ2-7, with 8 bases matching TRBD1. Germline loops: CDR1 MNHNS, CDR2 SASEGT. This CDR3 comprises 15 residues. Losses at the gene ends were 0 bases for V and 3 bases for J; bases not matched to a gene: 4.

The V call is TRBV20-1, the J call TRBJ2-5; 7 bases are a match to TRBD1. After removal of 3 bases from V and 5 bases from J, the junction contained 12 bases not matched to a gene. CDR1 and CDR2 from the germline V gene are DFQATT and SNEGSKA (reference sequence). This CDR3 contains 15 residues. The CDR3 DNA follows: TGCAGTGCTAGCCCGGGACAGCCCAGTCGGGAGACCCAGTACTTC. This sequence encodes CSASPGQPSRETQYF.

This clonotype was picked up a small number of times. In DNA form, the CDR3 reads TGTGCCAGCAGCTCGGTGGACGGGGAGACCCAGTACTTC. It translates to CASSSVDGETQYF. This chain links TRBV7-3 with TRBJ2-5; D unresolved. V lost 4 bases, J lost 5 bases, and 11 bases lay in between. The germline V gene encodes CDR1 SGHTA and CDR2 FQGTGA. This CDR3 has 13 amino acids.

There are a few counts of this clonotype. The chain is built from TRBV7-3 and TRBJ2-6; D is unclear. The CDR3 loop spans 17 amino acids. The germline CDR1 and CDR2 sequences are SGHTA and FQGTGA. V shed 0 bases and J shed 0 bases, with 9 bases lying between them. CDR3: CASSLTPPDSGANVLTF. The CDR3 nucleotides are TGTGCCAGCAGCTTAACTCCTCCTGACTCTGGGGCCAACGTCCTGACTTTC.

The chain uses TRBV20-1 and TRBJ2-7; D call uncertain. CDR3 length: 13 residues. Germline V gene data show CDR1 as DFQATT and CDR2 as SNEGSKA (reference sequence). Trimming stripped 7 bases from V and 0 bases from J, with 13 bases between. In DNA, the CDR3 is TGCAGTGGAAGGGTCCCCAACTCCTACGAGCAGTACTTC. It specifies CSGRVPNSYEQYF.

This clonotype was counted between two and nine times. The chain joins TRBV7-3 to TRBJ2-1, with D perhaps matching TRBD2 (5 bases). The CDR3 covers 14 residues. Trimming took off 2 bases at V and 6 bases at J, with 11 bases between the two ends. Germline V CDR1 and CDR2: SGHTA, FQGTGA. The CDR3 sequence: CASSLEGFSNEQFF. Here the CDR3 DNA reads TGTGCCAGCAGCTTAGAGGGATTTAGCAATGAGCAGTTCTTC. Full variable domain (rest looked up from reference TRBV7-3 and TRBJ2-1): GAGVSQTPSNKVTEKGKYVELRCDPISGHTALYWYRQSLGQGPEFLIYFQGTGAADDSGLPNDRFFAVRPEGSVSTLKIQRTERGDSAVYLCASSLEGFSNEQFFGPGTRLTVL.

The chain recombines TRBV6-2 or TRBV6-3 with TRBJ2-1; D remains ambiguous. CDR1 is MNHEY and CDR2 is SVGEGT in the germline V gene. V was shortened by 7 bases and J by 2 bases, with 12 bases between the two germline ends. The CDR3 loop spans 14 amino acids. CDR3 sequence reads: CASMWRSTYNEQFF. CDR3 DNA: TGTGCCAGCATGTGGAGATCTACCTACAATGAGCAGTTCTTC.

On this clonotype: This likely comes from a read error, as the CDR3 has no conserved phenylalanine or tryptophan at its end. The genes are TRBV20-1 and TRBJ1-1, with TRBD1 identical over 7 bases. V was clipped by 3 bases and J by 10 bases; unmatched bases: 8. Germline V gives CDR1 DFQATT, CDR2 SNEGSKA (reference sequence). This CDR3 has 12 residues. CDR3 amino acids: CSARPGTVGAFS. CDR3 nucleotide sequence: TGCAGTGCTAGGCCAGGGACAGTCGGAGCTTTCTCT.

In this sample, this clonotype turned up a few times. J is TRBJ1-5 and V is TRBV6-5; D unclear. Germline lookup yields CDR1 MNHEY and CDR2 SVGAGI. Trimming took off 0 bases at V and 5 bases at J, with 8 bases between the two ends. The CDR3 loop spans 14 amino acids. The CDR3 protein is CASSYSIDHQPQHF. The CDR3 nucleotides are TGTGCCAGCAGTTACTCGATCGACCATCAGCCCCAGCATTTT.

The V gene is TRBV7-3, the J gene TRBJ2-3; 7 bases align to TRBD2. Trimming removed 0 bases from V and 3 bases from J; junction bases left unmatched: 9. This CDR3 is built from 17 residues. Germline CDR1 reads SGHTA; CDR2 reads FQGTGA. The CDR3 is CASSLTSSGGLTDTQYF. As DNA, the CDR3 is TGTGCCAGCAGCTTAACAAGCTCGGGGGGTTTGACAGATACGCAGTATTTT. The variable domain in full, completed from reference TRBV7-3 and TRBJ2-3, reads GAGVSQTPSNKVTEKGKYVELRCDPISGHTALYWYRQSLGQGPEFLIYFQGTGAADDSGLPNDRFFAVRPEGSVSTLKIQRTERGDSAVYLCASSLTSSGGLTDTQYFGPGTRLTVL.

V is TRBV29-1 and J is TRBJ1-2; 9 nucleotides match TRBD1. This CDR3 spans 13 amino acids. V gave up 6 bases and J gave up 5 bases; unmatched junction bases: 7. Germline V gene sequence: CDR1 SQVTM, CDR2 ANQGSEA. DNA for the CDR3: TGCAGCGTCCTCGGACAGGGGTTGTATGGCTACACCTTC. This sequence encodes CSVLGQGLYGYTF.

The chain links TRBV20-1 to TRBJ1-4; D uncertain. Trimming stripped 6 bases from V and 0 bases from J, with 11 bases between. Looked up from germline, CDR1 is DFQATT and CDR2 is SNEGSKA (reference sequence). CDR3 length: 14 residues. This CDR3 reads CSAPEGTTNEKLFF. The CDR3 nucleotides are TGCAGTGCACCAGAGGGTACAACTAATGAAAAACTGTTTTTT.

The V gene is TRBV20-1, the J gene TRBJ1-1; D gene ambiguous. Trimming removed 6 bases at V and 6 bases at J, with 14 bases between. Germline V gene lookup returns CDR1 DFQATT and CDR2 SNEGSKA (reference sequence). The CDR3 sequence is 12 residues long. CDR3 nucleotide sequence: TGCAGTGCCGAAGCGCGCGGGTCTGAAGCTTTCTTT. Residues: CSAEARGSEAFF.

This clonotype was seen a handful of times. V usage is TRBV20-1 and J usage is TRBJ2-3; TRBD2 agrees at 9 bases. The V segment lost 2 bases and the J segment 1 base; nucleotides outside the gene matches: 1. Germline CDR1 and CDR2: DFQATT and SNEGSKA (reference sequence). The CDR3 contains 14 residues. CDR3 sequence: CSARQRGGTDTQYF. CDR3 nucleotide sequence: TGCAGTGCTAGACAGCGGGGGGGCACAGATACGCAGTATTTT.

The gene calls are TRBV19 and TRBJ1-1; D is possibly TRBD1 (5 bases). The germline V and J ends were trimmed by 4 bases and 10 bases, with 22 bases remaining between them. Germline CDR1 and CDR2: LNHDA and SQIVND (reference sequence). The CDR3 covers 15 residues. CDR3 nucleotides: TGTGCCAGTAGTAACCGCCCAGGAGCAGGGTTTTCAGCTTTCTTT. It is translated as CASSNRPGAGFSAFF.

This clonotype qualifies as medium-sized. This rearrangement joins TRBV20-1 to TRBJ1-2; no clear D. With 4 bases removed from V and 8 bases from J, the gap between germline ends came to 11 bases. Per germline, CDR1 DFQATT and CDR2 SNEGSKA (reference sequence). The CDR3 extends over 11 amino acids. The CDR3 loop is CSAIWREGYTF. DNA for the CDR3: TGCAGTGCTATTTGGAGGGAAGGCTACACCTTC.

The chain couples TRBV29-1 to TRBJ2-7; the D is unclear. CDR3 size: 14 residues. V was cut by 4 bases and J by 2 bases, with 15 bases left in between. Germline V gene lookup returns CDR1 SQVTM and CDR2 ANQGSEA. CDR3 sequence reads: CSVVLGEQPYEQYF. The CDR3 bases are TGCAGCGTTGTCCTTGGGGAACAGCCCTACGAGCAGTACTTC.

The V call is TRBV11-2, the J call TRBJ2-3, with TRBD2 as a possible D gene (5 bases). Per the germline V gene, CDR1 is SGHAT and CDR2 is FQNNGV. The CDR3 runs 16 residues. Trimming removed 5 bases at V and 0 bases at J, with 15 bases between. The CDR3 region is CASSPLARASTDTQYF. As DNA, the CDR3 is TGTGCCAGCAGCCCTTTAGCGCGTGCTAGCACAGATACGCAGTATTTT.

The V and J genes are TRBV7-6 and TRBJ2-6; D uncertain. V was clipped by 8 bases and J by 3 bases, with 14 bases between them. CDR1 and CDR2 from the germline V gene are SGHVS and FNYEAQ. The CDR3 has 15 amino acids. CDR3 DNA: TGTGCCAGCGCCCCACTCGGAAGTGGGGCCAACGTCCTGACTTTC. It translates to CASAPLGSGANVLTF.

This clonotype was counted only a few times. The V gene is TRBV7-2, the J gene TRBJ1-1; no reliable D call. The V end lost 4 bases, the J end lost 4 bases, and 10 bases lay between the germline ends. There are 13 residues in the CDR3. Germline CDR1 reads SGHTA; CDR2 reads FQGNSA. CDR3 DNA sequence: TGTGCCAGCAGCTCCCGGTCCGCCACTGAAGCTTTCTTT. The encoded protein is CASSSRSATEAFF.

This sequence joins TRBV20-1 and TRBJ2-5; TRBD2 agrees at 11 bases. Germline V CDR1 and CDR2: DFQATT, SNEGSKA (reference sequence). The CDR3 contains 16 residues. J gave up 3 bases and V 5 bases, and 11 bases lay outside the gene matches. DNA for the CDR3: TGCAGTGCTTACCGTGGGACTAGCGGTACCAAAGAGACCCAGTACTTC. This codes for CSAYRGTSGTKETQYF.

The chain has TRBV27 and TRBJ1-1, with TRBD1 as a possible D gene (6 bases). This CDR3 contains 13 residues. The V gene lost 5 bases and the J gene lost 4 bases, with 11 bases spanning the gap. The V gene's germline CDR1 is MNHEY and CDR2 SMNVEV (reference sequence). The CDR3 here is CASSQQGRTEAFF. The CDR3 DNA is TGTGCCAGCAGTCAACAGGGCCGCACTGAAGCTTTCTTT.

This chain connects TRBV20-1 to TRBJ2-2; 9 bases map to TRBD2. Germline values: CDR1 DFQATT, CDR2 SNEGSKA (reference sequence). The length of the CDR3 is 14 residues. V lost 2 bases to trimming and J lost 5 bases; unmatched junction nucleotides: 3. CDR3 loop: CSARTTSGTGELFF. CDR3 nucleotide sequence: TGCAGTGCTAGAACTACTAGCGGGACCGGGGAGCTGTTTTTT.

This clonotype has just a few counts. V is TRBV10-3 and J is TRBJ1-5, with TRBD1 matching over 7 bases. V lost 11 bases to trimming and J lost 0 bases; unmatched junction nucleotides: 4. The CDR3 is 13 amino acids. CDR1 is ENHRY, CDR2 SYGVKD, per germline. The CDR3: CAVGTDSNQPQHF. For the CDR3, the DNA is TGTGCCGTCGGGACAGATAGCAATCAGCCCCAGCATTTT.

V usage is TRBV4-1 and J usage is TRBJ2-5; D unresolved. The CDR3 runs to 16 residues. V lost 1 base to trimming and J lost 5 bases, with 17 bases between them. Germline CDR1 and CDR2: MGHRA and YSYEKL. The CDR3 coding sequence is TGCGCCAGCAGCCAAGGCACCCCAGTTTCCGAGGAGACCCAGTACTTC. Encoded protein: CASSQGTPVSEETQYF.

V usage is TRBV6-1 and J usage is TRBJ2-7; the match to TRBD1 covers 12 bases. This CDR3 comprises 15 residues. Trimming took 2 bases from V and 12 from J; bases not matched to a gene: 11. CDR1 and CDR2 (germline): MNHNS, SASEGT. CDR3 region: CASSERGTGGDNAYF. In DNA, the CDR3 is TGTGCCAGCAGTGAACGGGGGACAGGGGGCGATAACGCGTACTTC.

This clonotype has just one count. V gene TRBV6-5 combines with J gene TRBJ1-1; 7 bases match TRBD1. Germline V CDR1 and CDR2: MNHEY, SVGAGI. This CDR3 is built from 13 residues. V lost 2 bases and J lost 4; bases outside the gene matches: 1. This chain's CDR3 is CASSYRQGTEAFF. DNA of the CDR3: TGTGCCAGCAGTTACCGACAGGGCACTGAAGCTTTCTTT.

The chain links TRBV7-9 to TRBJ2-2; TRBD2 aligns across 10 bases. The V and J ends lost 5 bases and 6 bases, in that order; junction bases with no gene match: 3. The V gene's germline CDR1 is SEHNR and CDR2 FQNEAQ (reference sequence). This CDR3 has 14 residues. The CDR3 loop reads CASSPGLAAGELFF. The DNA for the CDR3 is TGTGCCAGCAGCCCTGGACTAGCGGCCGGGGAGCTGTTTTTT.

This chain connects TRBV24-1 to TRBJ1-1, with TRBD1 matching over 7 bases. J lost 1 base, V lost 7 bases, and 8 bases had no gene match. CDR3 length equals 15 residues. CDR1 is KGHDR, CDR2 SFDVKD, per germline. CDR3 sequence reads: CATSDTRGGNTEAFF. The CDR3, as DNA: TGTGCCACCAGCGATACCAGGGGGGGGAACACTGAAGCTTTCTTT.

This clonotype was seen a handful of times. This chain links TRBV6-5 with TRBJ2-7; 9 bases fit TRBD1. Germline CDR1 and CDR2: MNHEY and SVGAGI. This CDR3 is 15 amino acids long. The ends lost 4 bases at V and 7 bases at J; junction bases unmatched: 11. The CDR3 is CASSSITGGLGEQYF. The CDR3 DNA follows: TGTGCCAGCAGTTCCATAACAGGGGGCCTTGGAGAGCAGTACTTC.

The chain uses TRBV30 and TRBJ2-5, with 14 bases lining up with TRBD2. CDR1 and CDR2 (germline): GTSNPN, SVGIG (reference sequence). This CDR3 is 16 amino acids long. V dropped 0 bases and J dropped 2; count of bases not matched to a gene: 2. The CDR3 region has the DNA TGTGCCTGGAGTGTAGGGACTAGCGGGGGACAAGAGACCCAGTACTTC. Translation: CAWSVGTSGGQETQYF.